This T cell receptor beta chain was recorded in a study of blood T cell repertoires in COVID-19 (dated by TCRdb to 2019 to 2021). Study-level background: Samples covering the acute and convalescent phases of COVID-19 were provided by collaborators in the United States, Italy and Spain. The material from the prospective study consisted of cDNA or gDNA derived from T cells, B-cell-depleted T cells, or PBMCs. The dataset comprised deeply sampled blood TCRbeta repertoires from subjects exposed to, actively infected with, or recovered from COVID-19. The repertoires were released in a freely available public database intended as a resource for research on the immune response to SARS-CoV-2. The samples were drawn from the first 160 participants of the ongoing ImmuneRACE study and from 1,254 subjects provided by 6 global collaborators. A de-identified subject ID, COVID-19 status, age in years and sex were almost always included in the sample metadata. Where available, HLA class I and class II types were obtained from metadata supplied by the sample provider rather than from assay-based typing. Broader findings and caveats from the paper: How much clinical and demographic metadata was included differed by source and by participant, and the metadata was provided uncurated.

The immunoSEQ Assay, a bias-controlled multiplex PCR, was used to amplify TCRbeta CDR3 regions from genomic DNA. Per the source publication's procedure: Nucleated cell counts per sample were estimated from amplification of reference gene primers within the assay. To quantify the absolute abundance of each unique TCRbeta CDR3 rearrangement, sequence reads were collapsed and filtered. For each sample, productive Simpson clonality was calculated as the square root of Simpson's diversity index over productive rearrangements. Sourced from immuneACCESS, this table was stored by TCRdb with only in-frame sequences that have V and J called. A share of the clones is absent; for the studies checked, an unresolved V gene accounts for under half, and the remainder has no known explanation. V and J calls and clone size are as listed in that table; D and trimming were resolved from the DNA. Here the sample has fewer than 400,000 clones; almost 90% occur a single time. Less than 3.5% of the sample is held by the ten biggest clonotypes.

At one collaborating source in Seattle, patients were enrolled during active infection and were followed longitudinally through the course of disease. The collaborating institutions used their own protocols to collect whole blood in K2EDTA tubes. For TCRbeta analysis, collaborators shipped samples in one of three forms: frozen whole blood, isolated PBMCs, or DNA extracted from either of those sample types. Inclusive of the bounding cysteine and phenylalanine, the CDR3 is 17 residues long. The entry retains the CDR3 DNA only, 51 bases that are in frame from base 1. CDR1 and CDR2 (LNHNV, YYDKDF) derive from the germline V gene (reference sequence). Trimming costs V 0 bases and J 0 bases, and their ends lie 12 bases apart. On this clone itself: No antigen is known for it. One base away there is no much larger clone; base qualities are not given.

The sample taken for sequencing was peripheral blood. The chain joins TRBV15 to TRBJ1-3; D gene: possibly TRBD1, on 5 matching bases. The source is a woman in her 30s with COVID-19, enrolled during active disease. The CDR3 protein sequence reads: CATSREVGEFSGNTIYF. The nucleotides read TGTGCCACCAGCAGAGAAGTAGGGGAATTCTCTGGAAACACCATATATTTT.